One sample yielded the 4 T cell receptor beta chains listed below, sequenced in a study of T-cell memory formation after mild COVID-19. TCRdb independently ran MiXCR on the 5' RACE reads; one entry per CDR3 protein. This sample has fewer than 110,000 distinct CDR3 sequences, with about an eighth found just once. The specimen sequenced was PBMCs or a T cell subset sorted from them (not recorded which). These receptors all stem from a young man who had mild COVID-19 (a few samples of this study predate the infection). Cell type and time point are not known.

This clonotype was picked up a small number of times. The genes are TRBV6-5 and TRBJ1-1; D unresolved. The CDR3 is 14 amino acids. Germline values: CDR1 MNHEY, CDR2 SVGAGI. Trimming removed 0 bases at V and 2 bases at J, with 7 bases between. The CDR3 loop reads CASSYSYRNTEAFF. CDR3 nucleotide sequence: TGTGCCAGCAGTTACTCGTACAGAAACACTGAAGCTTTCTTT.

This clonotype was counted once. V usage is TRBV11-2 and J usage is TRBJ2-1; D uncertain. CDR3 length: 12 residues. CDR1 is SGHAT and CDR2 is FQNNGV in the germline V gene. V was clipped by 3 bases and J by 7 bases, with 7 bases between them. This CDR3 is CASSFQWNEQFF. The CDR3 nucleotides read TGTGCCAGCAGCTTTCAGTGGAATGAGCAGTTCTTC. Filled out from reference TRBV11-2 and TRBJ2-1, the complete variable domain reads EAGVAQSPRYKIIEKRQSVAFWCNPISGHATLYWYQQILGQGPKLLIQFQNNGVVDDSQLPKDRFSAERLKGVDSTLKIQPAKLEDSAVYLCASSFQWNEQFFGPGTRLTVL.

This clonotype showed up many times. The V gene is TRBV7-8, the J gene TRBJ2-5, with TRBD2 identical over 13 bases. Germline assignment: CDR1 SGHVS and CDR2 FQNEAQ. CDR3 length: 15 amino acids. V was clipped by 7 bases and J by 7 bases; unmatched bases: 9. The CDR3 reads CASKPGTSGVGTQYF. In nucleotides, the CDR3 is TGTGCCAGCAAGCCCGGGACTAGCGGGGTCGGGACCCAGTACTTC.

The V gene is TRBV5-1, the J gene TRBJ1-1; 7 bases line up with TRBD1. The CDR3 has 13 residues. CDR1 is SGHRS and CDR2 is YFSETQ in the germline V gene. After removal of 4 bases from V and 4 bases from J, the junction contained 4 bases not matched to a gene. CDR3 protein: CASSPTGSTEAFF. CDR3 sequence (DNA): TGCGCCAGCAGCCCGACAGGGTCCACTGAAGCTTTCTTT. Looking up the rest from reference TRBV5-1 and TRBJ1-1 gives the full variable domain: KAGVTQTPRYLIKTRGQQVTLSCSPISGHRSVSWYQQTPGQGLQFLFEYFSETQRNKGNFPGRFSGRQFSNSRSEMNVSTLELGDSALYLCASSPTGSTEAFFGQGTRLTVV.